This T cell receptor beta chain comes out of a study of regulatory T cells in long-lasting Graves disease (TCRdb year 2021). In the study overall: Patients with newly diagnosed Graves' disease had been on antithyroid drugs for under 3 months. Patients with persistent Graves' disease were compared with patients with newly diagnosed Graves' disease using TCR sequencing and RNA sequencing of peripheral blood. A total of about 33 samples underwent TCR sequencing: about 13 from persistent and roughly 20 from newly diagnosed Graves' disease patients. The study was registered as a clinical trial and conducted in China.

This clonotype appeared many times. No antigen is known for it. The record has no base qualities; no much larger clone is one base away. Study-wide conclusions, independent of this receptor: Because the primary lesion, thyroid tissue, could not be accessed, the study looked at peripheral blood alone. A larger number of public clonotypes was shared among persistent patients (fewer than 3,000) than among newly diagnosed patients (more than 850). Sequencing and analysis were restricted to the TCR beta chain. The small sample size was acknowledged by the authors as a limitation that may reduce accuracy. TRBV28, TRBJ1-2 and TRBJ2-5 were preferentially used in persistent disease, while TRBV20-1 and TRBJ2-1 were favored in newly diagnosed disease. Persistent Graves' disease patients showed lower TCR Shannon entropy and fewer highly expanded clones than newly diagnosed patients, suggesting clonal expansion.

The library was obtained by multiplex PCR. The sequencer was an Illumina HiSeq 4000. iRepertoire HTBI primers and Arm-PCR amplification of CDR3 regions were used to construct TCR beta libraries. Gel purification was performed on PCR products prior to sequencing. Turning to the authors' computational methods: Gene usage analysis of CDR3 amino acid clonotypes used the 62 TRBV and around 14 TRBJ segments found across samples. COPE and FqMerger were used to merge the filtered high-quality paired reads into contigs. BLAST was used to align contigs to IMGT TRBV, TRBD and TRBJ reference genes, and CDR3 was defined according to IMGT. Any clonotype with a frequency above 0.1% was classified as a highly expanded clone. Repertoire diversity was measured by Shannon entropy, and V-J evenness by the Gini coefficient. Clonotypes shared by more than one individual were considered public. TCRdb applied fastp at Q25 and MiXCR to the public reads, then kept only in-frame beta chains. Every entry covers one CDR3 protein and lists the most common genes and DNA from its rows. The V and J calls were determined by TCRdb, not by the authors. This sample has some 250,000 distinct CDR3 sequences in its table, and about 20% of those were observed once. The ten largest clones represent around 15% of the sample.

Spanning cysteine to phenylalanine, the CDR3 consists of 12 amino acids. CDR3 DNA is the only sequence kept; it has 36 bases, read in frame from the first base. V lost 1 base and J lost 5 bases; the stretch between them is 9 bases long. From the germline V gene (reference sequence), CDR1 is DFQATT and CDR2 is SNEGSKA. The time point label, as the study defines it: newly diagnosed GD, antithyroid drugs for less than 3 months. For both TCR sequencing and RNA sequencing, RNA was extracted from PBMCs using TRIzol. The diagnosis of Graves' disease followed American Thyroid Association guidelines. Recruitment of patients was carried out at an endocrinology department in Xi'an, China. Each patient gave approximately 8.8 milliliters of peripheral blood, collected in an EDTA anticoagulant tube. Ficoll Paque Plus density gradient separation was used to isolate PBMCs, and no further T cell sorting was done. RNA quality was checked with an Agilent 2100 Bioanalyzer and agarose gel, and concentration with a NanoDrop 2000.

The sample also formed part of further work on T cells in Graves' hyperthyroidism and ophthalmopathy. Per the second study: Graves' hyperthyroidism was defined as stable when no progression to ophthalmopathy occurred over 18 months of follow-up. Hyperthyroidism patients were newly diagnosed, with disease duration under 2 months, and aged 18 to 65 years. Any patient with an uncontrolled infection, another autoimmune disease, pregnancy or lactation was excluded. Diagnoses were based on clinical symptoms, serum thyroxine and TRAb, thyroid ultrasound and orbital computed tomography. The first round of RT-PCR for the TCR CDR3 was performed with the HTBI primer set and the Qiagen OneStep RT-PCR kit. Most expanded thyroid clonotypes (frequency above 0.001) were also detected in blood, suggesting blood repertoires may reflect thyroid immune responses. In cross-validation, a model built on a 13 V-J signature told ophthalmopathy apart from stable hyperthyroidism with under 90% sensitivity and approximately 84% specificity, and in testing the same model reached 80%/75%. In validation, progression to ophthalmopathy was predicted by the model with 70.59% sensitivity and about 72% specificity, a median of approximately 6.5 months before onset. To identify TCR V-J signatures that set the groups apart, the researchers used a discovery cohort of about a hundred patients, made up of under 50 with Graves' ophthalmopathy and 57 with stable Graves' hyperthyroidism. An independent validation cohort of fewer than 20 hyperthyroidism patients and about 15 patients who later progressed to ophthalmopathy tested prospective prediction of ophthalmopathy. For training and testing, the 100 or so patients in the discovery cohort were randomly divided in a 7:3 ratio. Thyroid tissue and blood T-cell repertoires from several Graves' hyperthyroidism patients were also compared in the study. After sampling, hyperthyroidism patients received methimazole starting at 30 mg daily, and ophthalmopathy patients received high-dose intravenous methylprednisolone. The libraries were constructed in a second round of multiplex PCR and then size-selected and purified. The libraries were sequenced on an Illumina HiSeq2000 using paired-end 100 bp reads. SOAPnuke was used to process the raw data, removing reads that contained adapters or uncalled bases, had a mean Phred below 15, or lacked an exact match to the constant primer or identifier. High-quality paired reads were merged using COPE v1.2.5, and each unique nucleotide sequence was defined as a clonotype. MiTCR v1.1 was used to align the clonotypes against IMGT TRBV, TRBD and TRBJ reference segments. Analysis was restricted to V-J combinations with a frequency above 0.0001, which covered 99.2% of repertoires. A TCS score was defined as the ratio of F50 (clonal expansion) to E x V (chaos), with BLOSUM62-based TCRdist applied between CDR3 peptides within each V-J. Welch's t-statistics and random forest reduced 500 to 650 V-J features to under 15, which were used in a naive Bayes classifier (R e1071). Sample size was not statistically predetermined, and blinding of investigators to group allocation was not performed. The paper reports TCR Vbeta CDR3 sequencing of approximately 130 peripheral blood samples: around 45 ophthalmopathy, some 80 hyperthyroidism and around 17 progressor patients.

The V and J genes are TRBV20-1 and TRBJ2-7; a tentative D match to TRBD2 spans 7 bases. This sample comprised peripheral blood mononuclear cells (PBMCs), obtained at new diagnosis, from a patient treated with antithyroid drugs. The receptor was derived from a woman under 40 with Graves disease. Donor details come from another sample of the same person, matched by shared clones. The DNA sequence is TGCAGTGCTAGAGCGGGGGGCCACGAGCAGTACTTC. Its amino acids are CSARAGGHEQYF.